This T cell receptor (beta chain) was sequenced during a study of T cell repertoires in cytomegalovirus infection. This clonotype came up a few times. Its specificity is unknown. This CDR3 contains 14 residues. Deletions cut 5 bases from V and 1 base from J, with 12 bases between. The germline V gene encodes CDR1 SGHVS and CDR2 FQNEAQ. TCRdb re-derived calls from the reads in MiXCR, one entry per CDR3 protein. The repertoire holds under 70,000 distinct CDR3 sequences, with 25% to 40% as singletons. Findings and limits, study-wide: Summed frequency of shared TCR beta families picked out CMV carriers who also had the relevant HLA. Ex vivo, HLA-C-restricted CMV-specific TCR beta clonotypes prevailed over the rest of the response.

The receptor's source is a human donor in good health (CMV status not recorded). Some clones in this sample may be carry-over from other donors' samples. The genes are TRBV7-8 and TRBJ2-7; D is possibly TRBD1 (5 bases). The specimen was PBMCs, sequenced either directly or after in vitro stimulation (not recorded which). CDR3 region: CASSVNRFSYEQYF. CDR3 DNA sequence: TGTGCCAGCAGCGTCAACAGGTTTTCCTACGAGCAGTACTTC.